A single sample is the source of the 28 T cell receptor beta chains below, sequenced in a study of control samples from healthy donors and cancer patients. Profiling relied on immunoSEQ multiplex PCR, and the TCRdb table lists in-frame clones only, not all of them. Counted here are 70,000 to 85,000 clones, around 84% occurring once; the ten biggest clones make up roughly 10%. The sample was PBMCs. These receptors came from a man aged 55-75 years with head and neck cancer.

CDR3 loop: CASSLGVAYNEQFF. CDR3 nucleotides: TGTGCCAGCAGTTTAGGGGTGGCCTACAATGAGCAGTTCTTC. The gene calls are TRBV28 and TRBJ2-1; no definite D call. Trimming took off 2 bases at V and 2 bases at J, with 7 bases between the two ends. The germline gives CDR1 MDHEN, CDR2 SYDVKM. The CDR3 runs to 14 residues.

This chain uses TRBV6-1 with TRBJ2-1; D is ambiguous. The V end was cut by 2 bases, the J end by 9 bases, with 8 bases between. Germline assignment: CDR1 MNHNS and CDR2 SASEGT. The CDR3 runs 12 residues. The CDR3 bases are TGTGCCAGCAGTGAACGGAGAATTGAGCAGTTCTTC. Residues: CASSERRIEQFF.

This chain connects TRBV7-9 to TRBJ1-2; tentatively, D is TRBD1 (6 bases). The CDR3 totals 15 residues. Per germline, CDR1 SEHNR and CDR2 FQNEAQ (reference sequence). Trimming stripped 4 bases from V and 3 bases from J, with 15 bases between. In DNA form, the CDR3 reads TGTGCCAGCAGCTCGATGACAGGCCTTTACTATGGCTACACCTTC. Its protein is CASSSMTGLYYGYTF.

The V gene is TRBV24-1, the J gene TRBJ2-7; 13 bases are a match to TRBD2. V lost 10 bases, J lost 6 bases, and 5 bases stayed unmatched. There are 13 residues in the CDR3. In germline, CDR1 is KGHDR, CDR2 SFDVKD. The CDR3 DNA is TGTGCCACTGGACTAGCGGGAGTGAGCGAGCAGTACTTC. Translated: CATGLAGVSEQYF.

V is TRBV7-2 and J is TRBJ2-7; 9 bases are a match to TRBD1. Germline trimming cut 5 bases from V and 2 bases from J; bases unmatched to any gene: 7. The CDR3 length is 15 residues. CDR1 and CDR2 (germline): SGHTA, FQGNSA. In DNA, the CDR3 is TGTGCCAGCAGCGCCTCCGGGACAGGGCCCTACGAGCAGTACTTC. This translates into CASSASGTGPYEQYF.

The genes are TRBV5-1 and TRBJ2-5; possible D gene TRBD2, 6 bases. Germline loops: CDR1 SGHRS, CDR2 YFSETQ. The CDR3 length is 16 residues. The V gene lost 4 bases and the J gene lost 5 bases, with 21 bases spanning the gap. The CDR3 spells CASSHQGLPRGETQYF. CDR3 coding DNA: TGCGCCAGCAGCCACCAAGGACTTCCTCGGGGGGAGACCCAGTACTTC.

This clone was seen just once. The genes are TRBV10-3 and TRBJ1-2; 10 positions agree with TRBD1. Germline V lookup: CDR1 ENHRY, CDR2 SYGVKD. This CDR3 is 13 amino acids long. Trimming cost V 6 bases and J 7 bases; bases outside gene matches: 5. CDR3: CAISGGQGGGYTF. The CDR3 region has the DNA TGTGCCATCAGCGGAGGACAGGGGGGTGGCTACACCTTC.

V is TRBV5-6 and J is TRBJ1-2; D is perhaps TRBD1 (6 bases). V lost 0 bases and J lost 4, with 10 bases in between. The germline gives CDR1 SGHDT, CDR2 YYEEEE. This CDR3 is 14 amino acids long. The CDR3 is CASSLDRDSYGYTF. The DNA of the CDR3 is TGTGCCAGCAGCTTGGACAGGGATTCCTATGGCTACACCTTC.

The rearrangement uses TRBV4-1 and TRBJ2-1; TRBD2 matches at 12 bases. The CDR3 runs to 19 residues. The trim removed 0 bases at V and 3 bases at J, leaving 9 bases unmatched. Germline lookup yields CDR1 MGHRA and CDR2 YSYEKL. The CDR3 is CASSQDSSTSGSFYNEQFF. The CDR3, as DNA: TGCGCCAGCAGCCAAGATAGTTCGACTAGCGGGAGCTTCTACAATGAGCAGTTCTTC.

This chain connects TRBV10-1 to TRBJ2-7; 9 bases are a match to TRBD2. After removal of 9 bases from V and 4 bases from J, the junction contained 1 base not matched to a gene. Per germline, CDR1 WNHNN and CDR2 SYGVQD (reference sequence). The CDR3 is 11 amino acids. The CDR3 loop is CASSGGYEQYF. For the CDR3, the DNA is TGCGCCAGTAGCGGGGGATACGAGCAGTACTTC.

This clone is categorized as medium-sized. The chain carries TRBV6-5 and TRBJ1-1; tentatively, D is TRBD1 (5 bases). The CDR3 totals 13 residues. Between the trimmed V and J ends, which lost 2 bases and 11 bases, there was a span of 15 bases. Germline V gives CDR1 MNHEY, CDR2 SVGAGI. CDR3 nucleotide sequence: TGTGCCAGCAGTTACGGGGACGGCCGACTGGCTTTCTTT. Translating gives CASSYGDGRLAFF.

The rearrangement links TRBV10-1 to TRBJ2-5, with D tentatively TRBD2 (5 bases). The V and J ends lost 0 bases and 4 bases respectively, with 6 bases between them. This CDR3 has 13 residues. Germline V gives CDR1 WNHNN, CDR2 SYGVQD (reference sequence). DNA for the CDR3: TGCGCCAGCAGTGAGTCGGGGAGAGAGACCCAGTACTTC. Its protein product is CASSESGRETQYF.

The rearrangement links TRBV28 to TRBJ2-7; D gene unclear. CDR3 size: 12 residues. Trimming removed 4 bases at V and 0 bases at J, with 4 bases between. CDR1 and CDR2 (germline): MDHEN, SYDVKM. CDR3 nucleotides: TGTGCCAGCAGTTCGACCTCCTACGAGCAGTACTTC. It codes for CASSSTSYEQYF.

Comments on this clone: The sample carries other DNA sequences with the same CDR3. The CDR3 reads CASSFGVVNTEAFF. CDR3 nucleotide sequence: TGCGCCAGCAGCTTCGGGGTGGTGAACACTGAAGCTTTCTTT. The chain uses TRBV5-1 and TRBJ1-1; D gene ambiguous. The ends were cut back, 2 bases at V and 0 bases at J, with 8 bases in the middle. Germline V gene lookup returns CDR1 SGHRS and CDR2 YFSETQ. The CDR3 extends over 14 amino acids.

This clone occurred once. This chain links TRBV5-1 with TRBJ1-1, with D maybe TRBD1 (6 bases). Germline V gene lookup returns CDR1 SGHRS and CDR2 YFSETQ. V was trimmed by 0 bases and J by 3 bases, leaving 9 bases between them. CDR3 length: 14 residues. CDR3 coding DNA: TGCGCCAGCAGCTTGGCAGGGGATGACACTGAAGCTTTCTTT. Translated, it gives CASSLAGDDTEAFF.

V gene TRBV5-5 combines with J gene TRBJ2-5; a weak D match, TRBD2 (6 bases). The CDR3 loop spans 14 amino acids. From germline, CDR1 is SGHKS and CDR2 YYEKEE (reference sequence). V was trimmed by 1 base and J by 4 bases, leaving 11 bases between them. DNA for the CDR3: TGTGCCAGCAGCTTGAATTGGGGAGGAGAGACCCAGTACTTC. Its translation: CASSLNWGGETQYF.

The chain links TRBV27 to TRBJ1-5, with 7 bases aligning to TRBD1. V was pared by 3 bases and J by 7 bases, with 6 bases of the junction left unmatched. Germline CDR1 is MNHEY and CDR2 is SMNVEV (reference sequence). The CDR3 has 14 amino acids. CDR3 sequence: CASSFRGRGQPQHF. CDR3 coding DNA: TGTGCCAGCAGTTTCAGGGGGAGGGGCCAGCCCCAGCATTTT.

The chain joins TRBV14 to TRBJ2-7, with TRBD2 matching over 8 bases. V lost 1 base to trimming and J lost 6 bases; unmatched junction nucleotides: 5. The CDR3 is made up of 14 amino acids. The germline V gene encodes CDR1 SGHDN and CDR2 FVKESK. The CDR3 coding sequence is TGTGCCAGCAGCCAAGGATTCCTAGCGGGCGAGCAGTACTTC. Translation: CASSQGFLAGEQYF.

Notes on this clone: At one end the junction does not follow the germline gene, possibly because of a read error. The CDR3 loop reads CASSLGGTSTDTQYF. The DNA for the CDR3 is TGTGCTAGCAGCTTAGGCGGGACTAGCACAGATACGCAGTATTTT. The chain employs TRBV7-7 and TRBJ2-3, with D perhaps TRBD2 (6 bases). CDR3 length: 15 amino acids. Germline V gene data show CDR1 as SSHAT and CDR2 as FNYEAQ (reference sequence).

This clone was found once. The rearrangement links TRBV6-5 to TRBJ2-7, with 12 nucleotides matching TRBD2. The CDR3 length is 15 residues. V lost 6 bases and J lost 6; bases outside the gene matches: 9. Germline V gene sequence: CDR1 MNHEY, CDR2 SVGAGI. This chain's CDR3 is CASSDGLAGRAEQYF. The CDR3 coding sequence is TGTGCCAGCAGCGATGGACTAGCGGGGCGAGCCGAGCAGTACTTC.

This clone was observed once. The chain recombines TRBV6-1 with TRBJ1-5; D might be TRBD1 (5 bases). Germline V gene sequence: CDR1 MNHNS, CDR2 SASEGT. CDR3 size: 16 residues. The germline V and J ends were trimmed by 4 bases and 0 bases, with 13 bases remaining between them. Here the CDR3 reads CASSGISGHSNQPQHF. CDR3 DNA sequence: TGTGCCAGCAGTGGAATCTCAGGGCATAGCAATCAGCCCCAGCATTTT.

For this clone: No DNA is shown, since the ends of the CDR3 on it are uncertain; the CDR3 is the one TCRdb lists. This rearrangement joins TRBV28 to TRBJ2-3; the table assigns TRBD1, which was not confirmed against the DNA. Germline CDR1 and CDR2: MDHEN and SYDVKM. From its first to its last residue, the CDR3 has 19 amino acids. The CDR3 here is CASSLFLSRQGARIDAQYF.

This chain uses TRBV7-2 with TRBJ2-2; TRBD2 matches 9 bases. The V and J ends lost 2 bases and 7 bases, in that order; junction bases with no gene match: 11. From germline, CDR1 is SGHTA and CDR2 FQGNSA. The CDR3 consists of 17 residues. Written as DNA, the CDR3 is TGTGCCAGCAGCTTATCCGGCATAGCGGGAGTGATCGGGGAGCTGTTTTTT. This codes for CASSLSGIAGVIGELFF.

The chain links TRBV5-1 to TRBJ2-7; TRBD2 matches at 11 bases. The CDR3 has 15 amino acids. The V segment lost 0 bases and the J segment 4 bases; nucleotides outside the gene matches: 3. From germline, CDR1 is SGHRS and CDR2 YFSETQ. The CDR3 is CASSLGLAGTYEQYF. The CDR3 nucleotides read TGCGCCAGCAGCTTGGGACTAGCGGGAACTTACGAGCAGTACTTC.

This chain connects TRBV6-5 to TRBJ2-1; D is unresolved. This CDR3 spans 15 amino acids. Germline-derived CDR1 and CDR2 are MNHEY and SVGAGI. Trimming cost V 7 bases and J 5 bases, with 18 bases left between them. The CDR3 reads CASTRRAAGNNEQFF. The CDR3 DNA sequence: TGTGCCAGCACTCGAAGGGCGGCTGGAAACAATGAGCAGTTCTTC.

The chain combines TRBV11-2 with TRBJ2-3; D not resolved. The V gene lost 6 bases and the J gene lost 2 bases, with 15 bases spanning the gap. Germline loops: CDR1 SGHAT, CDR2 FQNNGV. CDR3 length: 15 amino acids. CDR3 amino acids: CASSQLLPNTDTQYF. The DNA of the CDR3 is TGTGCCAGCAGTCAACTTCTTCCAAACACAGATACGCAGTATTTT.

This chain uses TRBV11-2 with TRBJ1-4, with 7 bases lining up with TRBD1. Germline lookup yields CDR1 SGHAT and CDR2 FQNNGV. V shed 4 bases and J 1 base; nucleotides not matched to a gene: 6. The CDR3 is made up of 16 amino acids. The CDR3 loop is CASSSIRQGTNEKLFF. The CDR3 nucleotides read TGTGCCAGCAGCTCCATCCGACAGGGAACTAATGAAAAACTGTTTTTT.

The rearrangement uses TRBV19 and TRBJ2-1; 11 nucleotides line up with TRBD1. From germline, CDR1 is LNHDA and CDR2 SQIVND (reference sequence). V lost 5 bases, J lost 12 bases, and 15 bases stayed unmatched. The CDR3 loop spans 16 amino acids. Here the CDR3 DNA reads TGTGCCAGTAGTTCTACCGGGACAGGGGGTCGGTTAGTGCAGTTCTTC. Protein product: CASSSTGTGGRLVQFF. The full variable domain, with the rest looked up from reference TRBV19 and TRBJ2-1, is DGGITQSPKYLFRKEGQNVTLSCEQNLNHDAMYWYRQDPGQGLRLIYYSQIVNDFQKGDIAEGYSVSREKKESFPLTVTSAQKNPTAFYLCASSSTGTGGRLVQFFGPGTRLTVL.